One and the same sample provided the 23 T cell receptor beta chains below, sequenced in a study of T cell responses to AZD1222 COVID-19 vaccine. TCRdb keeps only in-frame clones here, not all; method: immunoSEQ multiplex PCR. Of 84,000 or so clones in the sample, 65% to 90% were seen once. This sample comprised peripheral blood, obtained on day 0 of AZD1222 vaccination. The receptors come from an adult in good health.

This clone occurred once. This chain connects TRBV28 to TRBJ2-7; D is possibly TRBD1 or TRBD2 (6 bases each). Trimming cost V 7 bases and J 3 bases, with 16 bases left between them. CDR1 and CDR2 (germline): MDHEN, SYDVKM. CDR3 length equals 14 residues. Here the CDR3 DNA reads TGTGCCAGCAACGTGGGGGCCGGGGGCTACGAGCAGTACTTC. This gives the protein CASNVGAGGYEQYF.

This rearrangement joins TRBV28 to TRBJ1-4; D unresolved. This CDR3 is 13 amino acids long. Germline CDR1 and CDR2: MDHEN and SYDVKM. Trimming took 6 bases from V and 5 from J, leaving 10 bases between them. Written as DNA, the CDR3 is TGTGCCAGCAGCTACCTTCTAAATGAAAAACTGTTTTTT. Translation gives CASSYLLNEKLFF.

The V gene is TRBV5-1, the J gene TRBJ1-3; possible D gene TRBD1, 5 bases. The CDR3 consists of 16 residues. CDR1 and CDR2 from the germline V gene are SGHRS and YFSETQ. The V and J ends lost 0 bases and 4 bases respectively, with 14 bases between them. This CDR3 is CASSLAPGTEGNTIYF. As DNA, the CDR3 is TGCGCCAGCAGCTTGGCCCCAGGGACGGAGGGAAACACCATATATTTT.

V and J are TRBV3-1 (or the pseudogene TRBV3-2) and TRBJ1-5, with 11 nucleotides matching TRBD1. V shed 4 bases, J shed 3 bases, and the junction held 5 bases outside the gene matches. Germline V gene lookup returns CDR1 LGHDT and CDR2 YNNKEL (reference sequence). The CDR3 is 16 amino acids. The CDR3 region has the DNA TGTGCCAGCAGCCCAAGGGACAGGGGGGACAATCAGCCCCAGCATTTT. Its protein is CASSPRDRGDNQPQHF.

V usage is TRBV28 and J usage is TRBJ1-3; D remains ambiguous. CDR1 is MDHEN and CDR2 is SYDVKM in the germline V gene. Trimming stripped 6 bases from V and 2 bases from J, with 8 bases between. CDR3 length equals 13 residues. For the CDR3, the DNA is TGTGCCAGCAGCAAGAGCACTGGAAACACCATATATTTT. It yields the protein CASSKSTGNTIYF.

This clone was seen just once. The rearrangement uses TRBV6-2 or TRBV6-3 and TRBJ2-7, with D unclear. Germline CDR1 is MNHEY and CDR2 is SVGEGT. The CDR3 is 14 residues long. V was clipped by 4 bases and J by 2 bases, with 12 bases between them. CDR3 in amino acids: CASSFNRGPYEQYF. The CDR3 DNA is TGTGCCAGCAGTTTCAATCGAGGTCCCTACGAGCAGTACTTC.

The gene calls are TRBV13 and TRBJ2-7; D might be TRBD1 (6 bases). Germline assignment: CDR1 PRHDT and CDR2 FYEKMQ (reference sequence). V was cut by 4 bases and J by 4 bases, with 14 bases left in between. The length of the CDR3 is 14 residues. The CDR3 DNA reads TGTGCCAGCAGCTCACAGGGTTTAGGATACGAGCAGTACTTC. This encodes CASSSQGLGYEQYF.

The chain carries TRBV7-2 and TRBJ1-5; no firm D call. The CDR3 has 13 residues. V lost 8 bases and J 5 bases, leaving 13 bases between the germline ends. Germline V gene sequence: CDR1 SGHTA, CDR2 FQGNSA. CDR3 nucleotide sequence: TGTGCCAGCCGCCTATCACGGGATCAGCCCCAGCATTTT. It encodes CASRLSRDQPQHF.

This clone was picked up a small number of times. The rearrangement links TRBV28 to TRBJ2-1, with 13 bases fitting TRBD2. Germline trimming cut 6 bases from V and 0 bases from J; bases unmatched to any gene: 11. Germline CDR1 is MDHEN and CDR2 is SYDVKM. This CDR3 is 19 amino acids long. In nucleotides, the CDR3 is TGTGCCAGCAGGCCTCCCGGGACTAGCGGGGCGAGCTCCTACAATGAGCAGTTCTTC. As protein: CASRPPGTSGASSYNEQFF.

This sequence joins TRBV5-1 and TRBJ2-3, with D possibly matching TRBD1 (6 bases). The germline V gene encodes CDR1 SGHRS and CDR2 YFSETQ. The V end lost 4 bases, the J end lost 1 base, and 19 bases lay between the germline ends. CDR3 length: 17 amino acids. CDR3 residues: CASSQDQGSRGTDTQYF. CDR3 coding DNA: TGCGCCAGCAGCCAAGATCAGGGGTCGAGAGGCACAGATACGCAGTATTTT.

This chain connects TRBV19 to TRBJ1-6; 9 bases match TRBD1. Germline values: CDR1 LNHDA, CDR2 SQIVND (reference sequence). With 5 bases clipped from V and 7 bases from J, the junction kept 9 bases outside the gene matches. The CDR3 contains 16 residues. CDR3 residues: CASSPRTGARNSPLHF. The DNA of the CDR3 is TGTGCCAGTAGTCCGCGGACAGGGGCAAGGAATTCACCCCTCCACTTT.

The chain combines TRBV5-6 with TRBJ2-1; D may be TRBD2 (6 bases). CDR3 size: 15 residues. Germline CDR1 is SGHDT and CDR2 is YYEEEE. The V and J ends lost 4 bases and 3 bases respectively, with 14 bases between them. CDR3 coding DNA: TGTGCCAGCAGCAGGTTAGCGGCTAACTACAATGAGCAGTTCTTC. Translating gives CASSRLAANYNEQFF. The full variable domain, its missing parts supplied by reference TRBV5-6 and TRBJ2-1, is DAGVTQSPTHLIKTRGQQVTLRCSPKSGHDTVSWYQQALGQGPQFIFQYYEEEERQRGNFPDRFSGHQFPNYSSELNVNALLLGDSALYLCASSRLAANYNEQFFGPGTRLTVL.

This clone showed up just once. The chain employs TRBV5-6 and TRBJ1-4; 8 bases fit TRBD1. The CDR3 length is 13 residues. CDR1 is SGHDT, CDR2 YYEEEE, per germline. V was pared by 2 bases and J by 7 bases, with 1 base of the junction left unmatched. CDR3 in amino acids: CASSFTGGEKLFF. CDR3 nucleotide sequence: TGTGCCAGCAGCTTCACAGGGGGTGAAAAACTGTTTTTT.

This clone has just a few counts. V and J are TRBV19 and TRBJ2-5; TRBD1 aligns across 7 bases. V lost 3 bases and J lost 6; bases outside the gene matches: 4. Germline values: CDR1 LNHDA, CDR2 SQIVND (reference sequence). This CDR3 is 13 amino acids long. The CDR3 reads CASSIRDSQTQYF. Written as DNA, the CDR3 is TGTGCCAGTAGTATTAGGGACAGCCAGACCCAGTACTTC.

The chain joins TRBV19 to TRBJ1-1; a possible D gene is TRBD1 (5 bases). The CDR3 totals 15 residues. V gave up 1 base and J gave up 4 bases, with 13 bases separating them. CDR1 is LNHDA, CDR2 SQIVND, per germline (reference sequence). CDR3 bases: TGTGCCAGTAGTATAGGCCGTCAGGGCGGCACTGAAGCTTTCTTT. Encoded protein: CASSIGRQGGTEAFF.

This chain joins TRBV6-5 and TRBJ1-1; TRBD1 is a possible D gene (5 bases). Germline CDR1 and CDR2: MNHEY and SVGAGI. This CDR3 region has 15 residues. Trimming stripped 0 bases from V and 0 bases from J, with 8 bases between. CDR3: CASSYSWTLNTEAFF. CDR3 nucleotides: TGTGCCAGCAGTTACTCATGGACATTGAACACTGAAGCTTTCTTT.

This chain uses TRBV28 with TRBJ1-4, with a possible D match to TRBD1 (5 bases). Germline V CDR1 and CDR2: MDHEN, SYDVKM. V was pared by 5 bases and J by 8 bases, with 15 bases between. The CDR3 length is 14 residues. The CDR3 is CASSLGGVGEKLFF. The CDR3 DNA reads as TGTGCCAGCAGTCTTGGGGGGGTTGGAGAAAAACTGTTTTTT.

This rearrangement joins TRBV6-5 to TRBJ2-6; D remains unclear. This CDR3 contains 16 residues. CDR1 and CDR2 from the germline V gene are MNHEY and SVGAGI. Trimming pared 0 bases from V and 5 bases from J, leaving 11 bases between. CDR3 protein: CASSYSGSGWANVLTF. CDR3 coding DNA: TGTGCCAGCAGTTACTCGGGGTCTGGGTGGGCCAACGTCCTGACTTTC.

This chain uses TRBV9 with TRBJ2-3; 7 bases agree with TRBD2. Looked up from germline, CDR1 is SGDLS and CDR2 is YYNGEE. The ends lost 4 bases at V and 0 bases at J; junction bases unmatched: 8. CDR3 length: 16 residues. The CDR3 DNA reads TGTGCCAGCAGCCCTAGGACTAGTCTTAGCACAGATACGCAGTATTTT. Residues: CASSPRTSLSTDTQYF.

This clone has only a few counts. The CDR3 here is CASSQEQLNQPQHF. The DNA of the CDR3 is TGCGCCAGCAGCCAAGAACAGCTCAATCAGCCCCAGCATTTT. The V and J genes are TRBV4-3 and TRBJ1-5, with D uncertain. Germline V gene data show CDR1 as LGHNA and CDR2 as YSLEER. Trimming left V 0 bases short and J 3 bases short, with 6 bases between. The CDR3 runs 14 residues.

The rearrangement uses TRBV9 and TRBJ2-1; 11 bases are a match to TRBD2. V lost 5 bases to trimming and J lost 6 bases; unmatched junction nucleotides: 4. The CDR3 totals 14 residues. The germline CDR1 and CDR2 sequences are SGDLS and YYNGEE. As DNA, the CDR3 is TGTGCCAGCAGAGGGACTAGCGGTGCCAATGAGCAGTTCTTC. Residues: CASRGTSGANEQFF.

The rearrangement joins TRBV27 to TRBJ2-5, with D unresolved. Trimming took 2 bases from V and 7 from J, leaving 14 bases between them. Per the germline V gene, CDR1 is MNHEY and CDR2 is SMNVEV (reference sequence). The CDR3 spans 14 residues. CDR3 residues: CASSLGTVVGTQYF. DNA for the CDR3: TGTGCCAGCAGTTTAGGTACCGTCGTCGGGACCCAGTACTTC.

The chain combines TRBV7-2 with TRBJ1-5; D remains unclear. This CDR3 contains 14 residues. The V gene's germline CDR1 is SGHTA and CDR2 FQGNSA. Trimming removed 4 bases at V and 1 base at J, with 8 bases between. The CDR3 DNA is TGTGCCAGCAGCTATGATAACAGCAATCAGCCCCAGCATTTT. Translating gives CASSYDNSNQPQHF.